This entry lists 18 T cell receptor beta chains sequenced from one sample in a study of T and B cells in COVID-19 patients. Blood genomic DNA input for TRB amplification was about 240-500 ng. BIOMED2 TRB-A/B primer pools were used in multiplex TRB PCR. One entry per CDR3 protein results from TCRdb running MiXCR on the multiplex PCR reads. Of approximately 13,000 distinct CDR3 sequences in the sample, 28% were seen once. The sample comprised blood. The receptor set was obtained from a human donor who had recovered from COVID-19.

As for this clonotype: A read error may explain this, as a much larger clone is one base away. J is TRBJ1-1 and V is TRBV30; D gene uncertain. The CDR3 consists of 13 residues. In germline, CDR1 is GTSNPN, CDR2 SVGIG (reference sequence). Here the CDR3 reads CAWSDGLNTEACF. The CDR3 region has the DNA TGTGCCTGGAGTGATGGGTTGAACACTGAAGCTTGCTTT.

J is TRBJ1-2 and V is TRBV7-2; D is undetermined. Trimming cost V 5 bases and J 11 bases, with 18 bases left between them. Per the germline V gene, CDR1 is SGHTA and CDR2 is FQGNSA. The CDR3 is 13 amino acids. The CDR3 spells CASSPPEKLRYTF. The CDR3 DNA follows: TGTGCCAGCAGCCCCCCTGAAAAACTGCGGTACACCTTC.

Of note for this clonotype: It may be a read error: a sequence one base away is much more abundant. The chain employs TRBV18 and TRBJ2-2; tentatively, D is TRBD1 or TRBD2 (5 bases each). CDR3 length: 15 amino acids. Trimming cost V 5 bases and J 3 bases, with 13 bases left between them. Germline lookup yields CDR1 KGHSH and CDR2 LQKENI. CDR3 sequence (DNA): TGTGCCAGCTCAGGAACCCGGGGCGACACCGGGGAGCTGTTTTTT. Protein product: CASSGTRGDTGELFF.

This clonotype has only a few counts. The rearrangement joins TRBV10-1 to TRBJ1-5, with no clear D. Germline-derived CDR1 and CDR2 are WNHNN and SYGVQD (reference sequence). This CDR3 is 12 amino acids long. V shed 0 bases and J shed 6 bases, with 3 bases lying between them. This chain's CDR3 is CASSESTQPQHF. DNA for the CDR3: TGCGCCAGCAGTGAGTCGACTCAGCCCCAGCATTTT.

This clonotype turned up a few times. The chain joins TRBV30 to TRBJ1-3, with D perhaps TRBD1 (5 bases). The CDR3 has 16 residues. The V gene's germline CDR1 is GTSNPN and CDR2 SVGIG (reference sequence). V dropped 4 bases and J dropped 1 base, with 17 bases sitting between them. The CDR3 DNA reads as TGTGCCTGGAAGCTTGATGGCGGGGGTTCTGGAAACACCATATATTTT. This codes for CAWKLDGGGSGNTIYF.

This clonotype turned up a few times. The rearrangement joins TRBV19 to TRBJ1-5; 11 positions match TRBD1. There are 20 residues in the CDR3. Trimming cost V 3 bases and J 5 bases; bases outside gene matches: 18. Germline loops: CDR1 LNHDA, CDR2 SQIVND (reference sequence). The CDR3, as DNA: TGTGCCAGTAGTATTAATCTTTTAGGTTGGGGACAGGGGGTATATCAGCCCCAGCATTTT. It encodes CASSINLLGWGQGVYQPQHF.

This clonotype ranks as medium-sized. The CDR3 sequence is CASSIVGGGETQYF. The DNA for the CDR3 is TGTGCCAGTAGTATCGTTGGGGGTGGAGAGACCCAGTACTTC. The chain uses TRBV19 and TRBJ2-5, with D perhaps assigned TRBD1 or TRBD2 (5 bases each). Germline V CDR1 and CDR2: LNHDA, SQIVND (reference sequence). V lost 3 bases, J lost 4 bases, and 12 bases lay in between. The CDR3 runs to 14 residues.

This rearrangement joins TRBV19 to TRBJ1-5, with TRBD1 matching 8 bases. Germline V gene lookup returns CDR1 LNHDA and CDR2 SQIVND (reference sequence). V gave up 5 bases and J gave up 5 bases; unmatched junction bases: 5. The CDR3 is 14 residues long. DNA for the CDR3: TGTGCCAGTAGTGGCAGGGGGCTCGATCAGCCCCAGCATTTT. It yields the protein CASSGRGLDQPQHF.

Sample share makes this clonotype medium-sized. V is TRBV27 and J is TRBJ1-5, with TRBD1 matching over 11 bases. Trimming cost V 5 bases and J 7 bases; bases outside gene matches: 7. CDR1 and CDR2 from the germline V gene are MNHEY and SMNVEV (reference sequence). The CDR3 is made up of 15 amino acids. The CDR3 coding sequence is TGTGCCAGCAGTCCCGGGACAGGGGGATGGCAGCCCCAGCATTTT. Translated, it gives CASSPGTGGWQPQHF.

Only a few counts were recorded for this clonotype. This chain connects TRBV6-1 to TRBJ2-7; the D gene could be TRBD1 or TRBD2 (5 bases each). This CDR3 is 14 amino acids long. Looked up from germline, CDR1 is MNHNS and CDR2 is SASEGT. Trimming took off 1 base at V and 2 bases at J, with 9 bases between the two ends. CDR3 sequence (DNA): TGTGCCAGCAGTGAAGAGGGACCTACCTACGAGCAGTACTTC. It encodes CASSEEGPTYEQYF.

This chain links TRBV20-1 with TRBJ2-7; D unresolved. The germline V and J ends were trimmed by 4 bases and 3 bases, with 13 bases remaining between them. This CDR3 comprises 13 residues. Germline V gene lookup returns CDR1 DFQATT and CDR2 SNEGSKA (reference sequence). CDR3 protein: CSANWLGSYEQYF. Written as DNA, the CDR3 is TGCAGTGCTAACTGGCTGGGAAGCTACGAGCAGTACTTC.

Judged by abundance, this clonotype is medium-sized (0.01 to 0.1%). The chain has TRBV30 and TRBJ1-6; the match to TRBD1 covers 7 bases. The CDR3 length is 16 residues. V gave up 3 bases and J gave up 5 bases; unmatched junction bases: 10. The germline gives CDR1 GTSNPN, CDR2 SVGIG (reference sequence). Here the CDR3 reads CAWRGIGTANNSPLHF. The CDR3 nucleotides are TGTGCCTGGAGGGGGATTGGGACAGCCAATAATTCACCCCTCCACTTT.

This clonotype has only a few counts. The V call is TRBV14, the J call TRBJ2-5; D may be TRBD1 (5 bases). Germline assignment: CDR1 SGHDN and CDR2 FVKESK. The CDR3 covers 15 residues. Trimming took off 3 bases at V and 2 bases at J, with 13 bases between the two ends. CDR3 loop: CASSQADSPQETQYF. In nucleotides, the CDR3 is TGTGCCAGCAGCCAGGCTGACAGCCCACAAGAGACCCAGTACTTC.

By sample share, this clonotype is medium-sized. The CDR3 DNA follows: TGTGCCAGCAGTTACACCGAGGACGGGCCAGGGGAGCAGTACTTC. Its translation is CASSYTEDGPGEQYF. The gene calls are TRBV6-5 and TRBJ2-7; a possible D gene is TRBD1 (5 bases). V lost 2 bases and J 7 bases, leaving 18 bases between the germline ends. This CDR3 has 15 amino acids. The germline gives CDR1 MNHEY, CDR2 SVGAGI.

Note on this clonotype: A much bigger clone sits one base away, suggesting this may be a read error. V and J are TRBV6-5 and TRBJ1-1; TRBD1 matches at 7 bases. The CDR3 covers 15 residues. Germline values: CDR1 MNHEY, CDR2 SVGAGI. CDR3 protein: CASSYSMTGNTKAFF. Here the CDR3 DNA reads TGTGCCAGCAGTTACTCGATGACAGGGAACACTAAAGCTTTCTTT.

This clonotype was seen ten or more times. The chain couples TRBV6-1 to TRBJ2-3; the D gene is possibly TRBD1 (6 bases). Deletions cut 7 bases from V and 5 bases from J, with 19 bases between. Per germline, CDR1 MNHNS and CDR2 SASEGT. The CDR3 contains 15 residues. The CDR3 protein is CASTPQDRMEDTQYF. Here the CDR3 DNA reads TGTGCCAGCACTCCCCAGGACAGAATGGAAGATACGCAGTATTTT.

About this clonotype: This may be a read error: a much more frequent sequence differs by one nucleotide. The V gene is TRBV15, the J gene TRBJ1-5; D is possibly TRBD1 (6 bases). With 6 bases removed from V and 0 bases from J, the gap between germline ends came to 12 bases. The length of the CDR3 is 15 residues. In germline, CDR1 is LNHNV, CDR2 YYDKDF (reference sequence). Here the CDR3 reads CATRRTDNSNQPQHF. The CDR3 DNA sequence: TGTGCCACCAGGCGGACAGACAATAGCAATCAGCCCCAGCATTTT.

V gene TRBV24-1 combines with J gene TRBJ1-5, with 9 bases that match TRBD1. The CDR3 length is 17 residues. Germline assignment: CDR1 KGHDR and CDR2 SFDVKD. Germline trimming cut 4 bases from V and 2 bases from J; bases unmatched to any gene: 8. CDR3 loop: CATSETDRGLGNQPQHF. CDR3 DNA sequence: TGTGCCACCAGTGAGACGGACAGGGGTTTGGGCAATCAGCCCCAGCATTTT.